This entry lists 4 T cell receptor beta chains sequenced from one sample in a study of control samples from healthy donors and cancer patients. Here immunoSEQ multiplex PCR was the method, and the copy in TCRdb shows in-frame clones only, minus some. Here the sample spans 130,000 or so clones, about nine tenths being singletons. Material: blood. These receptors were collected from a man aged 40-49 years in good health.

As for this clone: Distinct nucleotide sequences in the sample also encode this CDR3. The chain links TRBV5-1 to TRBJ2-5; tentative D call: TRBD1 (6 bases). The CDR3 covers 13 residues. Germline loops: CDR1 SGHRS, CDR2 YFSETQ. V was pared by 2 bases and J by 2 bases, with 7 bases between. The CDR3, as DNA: TGCGCCAGCAGCTTTACAGGGCAAGAGACCCAGTACTTC. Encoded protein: CASSFTGQETQYF.

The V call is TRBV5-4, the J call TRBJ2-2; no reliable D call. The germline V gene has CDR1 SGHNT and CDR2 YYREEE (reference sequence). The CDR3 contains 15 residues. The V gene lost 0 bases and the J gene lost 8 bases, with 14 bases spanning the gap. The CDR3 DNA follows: TGTGCCAGCAGCTTGGGCGCTGCCCCCAGAGGGGAGCTGTTTTTT. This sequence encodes CASSLGAAPRGELFF. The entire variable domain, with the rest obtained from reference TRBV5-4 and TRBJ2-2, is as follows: ETGVTQSPTHLIKTRGQQVTLRCSSQSGHNTVSWYQQALGQGPQFIFQYYREEENGRGNFPPRFSGLQFPNYSSELNVNALELDDSALYLCASSLGAAPRGELFFGEGSRLTVL.

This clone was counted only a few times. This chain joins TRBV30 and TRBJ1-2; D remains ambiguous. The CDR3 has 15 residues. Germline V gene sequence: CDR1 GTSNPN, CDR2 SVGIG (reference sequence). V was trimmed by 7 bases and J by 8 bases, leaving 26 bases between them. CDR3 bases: TGTGCCTCCCACCGGGGAGGGCCAAGTCCGGCGGGCTACACCTTC. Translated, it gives CASHRGGPSPAGYTF.

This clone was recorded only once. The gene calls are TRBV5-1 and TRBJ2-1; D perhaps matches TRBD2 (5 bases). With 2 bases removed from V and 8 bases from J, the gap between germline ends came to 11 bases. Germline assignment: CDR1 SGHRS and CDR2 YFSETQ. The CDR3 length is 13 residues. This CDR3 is CASSFRGTDEQFF. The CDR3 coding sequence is TGCGCCAGCAGCTTTCGGGGTACCGATGAGCAGTTCTTC.